These 24 T cell receptor beta chains originate from one sample sequenced in a study of cytomegalovirus exposure and HLA in healthy donors. The PCR contained 60 Vbeta and 13 Jbeta primers. TCRdb's copy holds only in-frame clones and misses some; the assay was immunoSEQ multiplex PCR. The specimen's table records approximately 58,000 clones. Sequencing used PBMCs. These receptors all come from a woman in her forties or fifties in good health and CMV-seropositive.

The V call is TRBV6-5, the J call TRBJ1-1; D gene ambiguous. This CDR3 contains 13 residues. CDR1 and CDR2 (germline): MNHEY, SVGAGI. V lost 6 bases to trimming and J lost 1 base, with 9 bases between them. CDR3 sequence reads: CASRNTGNTEAFF. CDR3 in DNA: TGTGCCAGCAGGAATACTGGGAACACTGAAGCTTTCTTT.

V and J are TRBV6-6 and TRBJ2-5, with TRBD2 matching 7 bases. There are 13 residues in the CDR3. In germline, CDR1 is MNHNY, CDR2 SVGAGI (reference sequence). V dropped 6 bases and J dropped 5; count of bases not matched to a gene: 6. In nucleotides, the CDR3 is TGTGCCAGCAGCGCCGGGGGGAAGGAGACCCAGTACTTC. As protein: CASSAGGKETQYF.

The chain uses TRBV4-1 and TRBJ2-3; TRBD2 aligns across 10 bases. The CDR3 contains 15 residues. V was clipped by 5 bases and J by 4 bases; unmatched bases: 6. Germline CDR1 MGHRA, CDR2 YSYEKL. The CDR3 DNA is TGCGCCAGCAGCAACCAGCGGGAGGGGGCAGATACGCAGTATTTT. Amino acids: CASSNQREGADTQYF.

The J gene is TRBJ2-5, the V gene TRBV6-1; 9 bases match TRBD1. From germline, CDR1 is MNHNS and CDR2 SASEGT. The CDR3 is 13 amino acids. V lost 7 bases, J lost 2 bases, and 2 bases stayed unmatched. This CDR3 is CASKTGGQETQYF. DNA of the CDR3: TGTGCCAGCAAGACAGGGGGTCAAGAGACCCAGTACTTC.

The chain uses TRBV10-3 and TRBJ1-2; D might be TRBD1 (5 bases). The ends were cut back, 4 bases at V and 8 bases at J, with 20 bases in the middle. CDR3 size: 15 residues. Germline lookup yields CDR1 ENHRY and CDR2 SYGVKD. The DNA of the CDR3 is TGTGCCATCAGTGGTCCGGATGGGGCAGTGAAAGGCTACACCTTC. It codes for CAISGPDGAVKGYTF.

The CDR3: CASKQGSHEQYF. CDR3 coding DNA: TGTGCCAGCAAACAGGGCAGCCACGAGCAGTACTTC. The chain couples TRBV27 to TRBJ2-7; TRBD1 is a possible D gene (6 bases). CDR1 is MNHEY and CDR2 is SMNVEV in the germline V gene (reference sequence). The length of the CDR3 is 12 residues. Deletions cut 7 bases from V and 5 bases from J, with 12 bases between.

This sequence joins TRBV28 and TRBJ1-2; 7 bases map to TRBD1. The germline V gene encodes CDR1 MDHEN and CDR2 SYDVKM. CDR3 length equals 13 residues. V was pared by 8 bases and J by 2 bases, with 5 bases of the junction left unmatched. The CDR3 nucleotides read TGTGCCAGCGGGACAGCGTTAAACTATGGCTACACCTTC. As protein: CASGTALNYGYTF.

The chain uses TRBV6-5 and TRBJ2-5, with TRBD2 matching over 7 bases. V trimming: 2 bases; J trimming: 2 bases; junction bases outside the gene matches: 5. CDR1 MNHEY and CDR2 SVGAGI come from the germline V gene. CDR3 length: 15 amino acids. The CDR3 loop reads CASSYGPGLQETQYF. The CDR3 DNA reads TGTGCCAGCAGTTACGGGCCGGGACTACAAGAGACCCAGTACTTC.

J is TRBJ1-4 and V is TRBV15; 7 bases fit TRBD1. V lost 0 bases to trimming and J lost 6 bases; unmatched junction nucleotides: 7. Germline-derived CDR1 and CDR2 are LNHNV and YYDKDF (reference sequence). CDR3 length equals 16 residues. CDR3 loop: CATSRDRRGGDEKLFF. CDR3 DNA: TGTGCCACCAGCAGAGATCGTAGAGGGGGCGATGAAAAACTGTTTTTT.

The gene calls are TRBV30 and TRBJ2-3; D is possibly TRBD1 (6 bases). Germline assignment: CDR1 GTSNPN and CDR2 SVGIG (reference sequence). Trimming pared 3 bases from V and 0 bases from J, leaving 13 bases between. The CDR3 runs to 15 residues. The CDR3 DNA follows: TGTGCCTGGAGAAGACAGGAGATTAGCACAGATACGCAGTATTTT. Translation: CAWRRQEISTDTQYF.

The chain recombines TRBV7-2 with TRBJ2-7; D is unclear. V lost 0 bases and J lost 4, with 4 bases in between. The CDR3 is 12 amino acids. Germline values: CDR1 SGHTA, CDR2 FQGNSA. The CDR3 sequence: CASSLALYEQYF. The CDR3 nucleotides are TGTGCCAGCAGCTTAGCACTTTACGAGCAGTACTTC.

The J gene is TRBJ2-5, the V gene TRBV5-1, with 8 bases aligning to TRBD1. TRBJ2-7 explains the end of the DNA better; the J call may be wrong. Germline CDR1 SGHRS, CDR2 YFSETQ. This CDR3 has 15 amino acids. The CDR3 spells CASSSSGTGTYEQYF. CDR3 nucleotide sequence: TGCGCCAGCAGCTCCTCCGGGACAGGCACCTACGAGCAGTACTTC.

This rearrangement joins TRBV5-1 to TRBJ1-2; no clear D. Germline V gives CDR1 SGHRS, CDR2 YFSETQ. Trimming took 4 bases from V and 2 from J, leaving 12 bases between them. This CDR3 comprises 14 residues. This chain's CDR3 is CASSAQSANYGYTF. The CDR3 nucleotides read TGCGCCAGCAGCGCACAGAGTGCCAACTATGGCTACACCTTC.

This chain joins TRBV6-1 and TRBJ2-3, with D tentatively TRBD2 (5 bases). The CDR3 has 14 residues. V lost 4 bases and J 4 bases, leaving 12 bases between the germline ends. Germline V gives CDR1 MNHNS, CDR2 SASEGT. The CDR3: CASSGRGRADTQYF. In DNA, the CDR3 is TGTGCCAGCAGTGGACGGGGTAGGGCAGATACGCAGTATTTT.

The chain couples TRBV28 to TRBJ2-7; TRBD2 matches 9 bases. CDR3 length: 14 amino acids. The V gene end was trimmed by 5 bases and the J gene end by 2 bases; junction bases not matched to a gene: 4. The germline V gene has CDR1 MDHEN and CDR2 SYDVKM. CDR3 DNA sequence: TGTGCCAGCAGTCGACTAGCGGCGACCTACGAGCAGTACTTC. Translation gives CASSRLAATYEQYF. Filled out from reference TRBV28 and TRBJ2-7, the complete variable domain reads DVKVTQSSRYLVKRTGEKVFLECVQDMDHENMFWYRQDPGLGLRLIYFSYDVKMKEKGDIPEGYSVSREKKERFSLILESASTNQTSMYLCASSRLAATYEQYFGPGTRLTVT.

The chain is built from TRBV5-1 and TRBJ1-1; no clear D gene. The V gene's germline CDR1 is SGHRS and CDR2 YFSETQ. V was trimmed by 4 bases and J by 2 bases, leaving 12 bases between them. The CDR3 has 14 residues. This chain's CDR3 is CASSLLARNTEAFF. The CDR3 nucleotides read TGCGCCAGCAGCCTCTTGGCCAGAAACACTGAAGCTTTCTTT.

The chain couples TRBV19 to TRBJ1-2; tentative D call: TRBD1 (6 bases). The CDR3 has 14 amino acids. Germline V CDR1 and CDR2: LNHDA, SQIVND (reference sequence). Trimming stripped 5 bases from V and 1 base from J, with 11 bases between. DNA for the CDR3: TGTGCCAGTAGTCGGGCAGGGGATAACTATGGCTACACCTTC. It is translated as CASSRAGDNYGYTF. Together with reference TRBV19 and TRBJ1-2, the CDR3 gives the full variable domain: DGGITQSPKYLFRKEGQNVTLSCEQNLNHDAMYWYRQDPGQGLRLIYYSQIVNDFQKGDIAEGYSVSREKKESFPLTVTSAQKNPTAFYLCASSRAGDNYGYTFGSGTRLTVV.

The chain links TRBV19 to TRBJ2-2, with 8 bases aligning to TRBD2. There are 15 residues in the CDR3. Germline lookup yields CDR1 LNHDA and CDR2 SQIVND (reference sequence). The J segment lost 5 bases and the V segment lost 10 bases, leaving 12 bases of the junction unmatched. In DNA, the CDR3 is TGTGCCACCACCCACGGGGGGGCCGGTACCGGGGAGCTGTTTTTT. Translating it yields CATTHGGAGTGELFF.

Of note for this clone: The junction shows a germline mismatch at one end, possibly a read error. This sample includes further DNA sequences coding for the same CDR3. V gene TRBV18 combines with J gene TRBJ1-4; D is ambiguous. Germline V gene sequence: CDR1 KGHSH, CDR2 LQKENI. The CDR3 runs 15 residues. Here the CDR3 reads CASSLAGYGTEKLFF. For the CDR3, the DNA is TGCGCCAGCTCACTCGCAGGTTATGGAACGGAAAAACTGTTTTTT.

The chain carries TRBV28 and TRBJ2-7; TRBD2 matches 10 bases. Trimming took 2 bases from V and 6 from J; bases not matched to a gene: 13. Germline CDR1 and CDR2: MDHEN and SYDVKM. The CDR3 has 17 amino acids. CDR3 in amino acids: CASSLIWASGRSSEQYF. The DNA of the CDR3 is TGTGCCAGCAGTTTAATTTGGGCTAGCGGGAGATCAAGCGAGCAGTACTTC.

V gene TRBV27 combines with J gene TRBJ1-1; tentatively, D is TRBD1 (5 bases). CDR1 and CDR2 from the germline V gene are MNHEY and SMNVEV (reference sequence). V lost 2 bases and J 7 bases, leaving 14 bases between the germline ends. The CDR3 runs to 14 residues. Here the CDR3 DNA reads TGTGCCAGCAGTTTACAAGGGGCTAGGGGTGAAGCTTTCTTT. Its protein product is CASSLQGARGEAFF.

The chain is built from TRBV11-1 and TRBJ2-1, with TRBD2 matching 12 bases. Germline assignment: CDR1 SGHAT and CDR2 FQDESV (reference sequence). The CDR3 is 16 amino acids. Trimming at V came to 5 bases and at J to 4 bases, leaving 6 bases not matched to a gene. The CDR3 reads CASSAALAGGYNEQFF. The CDR3 DNA is TGTGCCAGCAGCGCCGCACTAGCGGGAGGTTACAATGAGCAGTTCTTC.

The chain carries TRBV5-6 and TRBJ2-1; perhaps TRBD1 as D (6 bases). V was pared by 4 bases and J by 7 bases, with 15 bases between. The germline CDR1 and CDR2 sequences are SGHDT and YYEEEE. The CDR3 runs 14 residues. The CDR3 spells CASSPPGGTNEQFF. The CDR3 DNA follows: TGTGCCAGCAGCCCCCCGGGTGGGACAAATGAGCAGTTCTTC. The full variable domain, rest sourced from reference TRBV5-6 and TRBJ2-1, is DAGVTQSPTHLIKTRGQQVTLRCSPKSGHDTVSWYQQALGQGPQFIFQYYEEEERQRGNFPDRFSGHQFPNYSSELNVNALLLGDSALYLCASSPPGGTNEQFFGPGTRLTVL.

J is TRBJ1-4 and V is TRBV10-3, with D maybe TRBD1 (5 bases). CDR1 ENHRY and CDR2 SYGVKD come from the germline V gene. The V gene lost 4 bases and the J gene lost 1 base, with 7 bases spanning the gap. This CDR3 comprises 14 residues. The CDR3 DNA is TGTGCCATCAGTGCCGGACAAACTAATGAAAAACTGTTTTTT. It codes for CAISAGQTNEKLFF.